This entry lists 9 T cell receptor beta chains sequenced from one sample in a study of blood T cell repertoires in COVID-19. The repertoire was sequenced with immunoSEQ multiplex PCR; TCRdb's copy has only in-frame clones and lacks some. This sample has tens of thousands of clones, with about three quarters found just once. Sequencing was performed on peripheral blood. These receptors were obtained from a human donor with active or convalescent COVID-19. The donor label of this sample is uncertain.

The chain couples TRBV27 to TRBJ1-1, with 8 bases matching TRBD1. The CDR3 consists of 15 residues. Germline trimming cut 3 bases from V and 5 bases from J; bases unmatched to any gene: 8. CDR1 is MNHEY, CDR2 SMNVEV, per germline (reference sequence). The CDR3 loop reads CASSLGSDRGTEAFF. The CDR3 DNA reads TGTGCCAGCAGTTTGGGGTCCGACAGGGGAACTGAAGCTTTCTTT.

The rearrangement links TRBV15 to TRBJ1-1; the D is unclear. CDR1 is LNHNV and CDR2 is YYDKDF in the germline V gene (reference sequence). The CDR3 is 16 residues long. V shed 2 bases and J shed 1 base, with 14 bases lying between them. The CDR3 DNA reads as TGTGCCACCAGCAGACAACCCCGGGAGGGGAACACTGAAGCTTTCTTT. It specifies CATSRQPREGNTEAFF.

The V and J genes are TRBV4-1 and TRBJ2-3; 7 bases are a match to TRBD2. With V trimmed by 4 bases and J by 6 bases, 10 bases remained unmatched. Germline assignment: CDR1 MGHRA and CDR2 YSYEKL. There are 15 residues in the CDR3. The DNA for the CDR3 is TGCGCCAGCAGCCTAGGGACTACCTGGGCGGATACGCAGTATTTT. Translation gives CASSLGTTWADTQYF.

This clone has a handful of counts. The chain is built from TRBV2 and TRBJ1-1; weak D call: TRBD1 (6 bases). This CDR3 region has 14 residues. Germline CDR1 and CDR2: SNHLY and FYNNEI. Trimming pared 8 bases from V and 5 bases from J, leaving 18 bases between. The CDR3 coding sequence is TGTGCCAGCGGGACATCAGGGGTCGGGACTGAAGCTTTCTTT. This translates into CASGTSGVGTEAFF.

The chain has TRBV29-1 and TRBJ2-7, with 7 bases matching TRBD1. The germline V gene has CDR1 SQVTM and CDR2 ANQGSEA. CDR3 length equals 14 residues. J was trimmed by 0 bases and V by 6 bases; bases with no gene match: 8. The CDR3 protein is CSVNLGTVSYEQYF. CDR3 sequence (DNA): TGCAGCGTGAACCTCGGGACAGTCTCCTACGAGCAGTACTTC.

The chain couples TRBV23-1 to TRBJ2-2; maybe TRBD1 (5 bases). TRBV23-1 is known as an ORF, though its function is uncertain. V lost 9 bases and J lost 7, with 15 bases in between. CDR3 length equals 13 residues. CDR3 amino acids: CARGQGLVGELFF. The CDR3 coding sequence is TGCGCCAGAGGTCAGGGTTTGGTCGGGGAGCTGTTTTTT.

The chain joins TRBV29-1 to TRBJ2-7, with TRBD2 matching over 10 bases. The CDR3 contains 15 residues. Looked up from germline, CDR1 is SQVTM and CDR2 is ANQGSEA. Trimming removed 6 bases from V and 6 bases from J; junction bases left unmatched: 14. The CDR3 spells CSVGASSGRGGEQYF. For the CDR3, the DNA is TGCAGCGTGGGAGCGTCTAGCGGGAGAGGAGGCGAGCAGTACTTC.

This clone has just a few counts. The V and J genes are TRBV10-1 and TRBJ2-4, with TRBD1 as a possible D gene (6 bases). V lost 7 bases to trimming and J lost 0 bases, with 16 bases between them. The germline V gene encodes CDR1 WNHNN and CDR2 SYGVQD (reference sequence). The CDR3 covers 16 residues. The DNA of the CDR3 is TGCGCCAGCAAATGGGTGGGGGCGGAAGCCAAAAACATTCAGTACTTC. Its translation: CASKWVGAEAKNIQYF.

The chain joins TRBV5-6 to TRBJ1-5; 7 bases agree with TRBD1. This CDR3 comprises 18 residues. Germline V gene data show CDR1 as SGHDT and CDR2 as YYEEEE. Losses at the gene ends were 4 bases for V and 4 bases for J; bases not matched to a gene: 17. The CDR3, as DNA: TGTGCCAGCAGCCAGAGGAGGGGGCATGAGCTTAAGAATCAGCCCCAGCATTTT. Residues: CASSQRRGHELKNQPQHF.